A selection of T cell receptor beta chains follows, all from one sample in a study of blood T cell repertoires in COVID-19. Here immunoSEQ multiplex PCR was the method, and the copy in TCRdb shows in-frame clones only, minus some. This sample yields around 200,000 clones, of which around nine tenths are seen a single time; roughly 3% belongs to the top ten. Sequencing used peripheral blood. These receptors were collected from a man between 65 and 79 years old with acute or convalescent COVID-19. Each CDR3 is given with its conserved first and last residue. The D gene is left open where the match is weak. The size of a clone is reported for some rows only, either as once, few or many, or as a class for expanded clones.

abundance,v_gene,j_gene,len,d_gene,CDR3aa,CDR3nt
NA,TRBV18,TRBJ2-3,17,TRBD2,CASSPLWTSGRADTQYF,TGTGCCAGCTCACCACTCTGGACTAGCGGGAGGGCAGATACGCAGTATTTT
NA,TRBV5-1,TRBJ2-2,16,TRBD2,CASSRTSGLNTGELFF,TGCGCCAGCAGCCGGACTAGCGGATTGAACACCGGGGAGCTGTTTTTT
NA,TRBV7-2,TRBJ1-2,16,TRBD1,CASSFLQGQGSHGYTF,TGTGCCAGCAGCTTTCTCCAAGGACAGGGGAGTCATGGCTACACCTTC
once,TRBV13,TRBJ2-3,13,NA,CASSARVTDTQYF,TGTGCCAGCAGCGCGCGGGTCACAGATACGCAGTATTTT
NA,TRBV3-1/TRBV3-2,TRBJ1-4,15,NA,CASSQWGRRGEKLFF,TGTGCCAGCAGCCAATGGGGCAGGAGAGGTGAAAAACTGTTTTTT
NA,TRBV4-3,TRBJ2-7,14,NA,CASSQGGESYEQYF,TGCGCCAGCAGCCAAGGGGGGGAATCCTACGAGCAGTACTTC
NA,TRBV4-3,TRBJ2-1,17,TRBD1,CASSRGRPGTGDNEQFF,TGCGCCAGCAGCCGAGGCCGACCCGGGACAGGGGACAATGAGCAGTTCTTC
once,TRBV24-1,TRBJ2-7,14,TRBD1,CATSGTGTGYEQYF,TGTGCCACCAGTGGAACCGGGACAGGGTACGAGCAGTACTTC
NA,TRBV6-5,TRBJ1-3,15,NA,CASSRSLGSGNTIYF,TGTGCCAGCAGCCGGTCTCTTGGCTCTGGAAACACCATATATTTT
NA,TRBV11-2,TRBJ1-1,13,NA,CASSSTENTEAFF,TGTGCCAGCAGCTCAACAGAAAACACTGAAGCTTTCTTT